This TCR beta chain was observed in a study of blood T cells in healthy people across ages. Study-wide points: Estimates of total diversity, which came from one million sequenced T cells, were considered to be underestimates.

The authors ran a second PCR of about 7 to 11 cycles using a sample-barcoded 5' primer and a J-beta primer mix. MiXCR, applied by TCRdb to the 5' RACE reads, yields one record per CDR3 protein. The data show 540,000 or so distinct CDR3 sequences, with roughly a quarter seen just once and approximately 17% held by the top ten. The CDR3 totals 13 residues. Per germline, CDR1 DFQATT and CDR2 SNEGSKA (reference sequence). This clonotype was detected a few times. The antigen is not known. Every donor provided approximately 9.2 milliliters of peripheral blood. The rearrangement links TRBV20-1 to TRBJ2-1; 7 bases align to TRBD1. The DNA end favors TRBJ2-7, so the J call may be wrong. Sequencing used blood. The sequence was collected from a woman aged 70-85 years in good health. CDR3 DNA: TGCAGTGCTCTCGACGACAGGGCCTACGAGCAGTACTTC. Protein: CSALDDRAYEQYF.